A selection of T cell receptor beta chains follows, all from one sample in a study of cytomegalovirus exposure and HLA in healthy donors. Clones were read by immunoSEQ multiplex PCR, and TCRdb kept only the in-frame ones, dropping some. The sample contains some 140,000 clones, about 86% of which appear only once. Sample: PBMCs. These receptors were taken from a man aged 18 to 29 in good health and CMV-seronegative. CDR3s include the opening cysteine and the closing phenylalanine or tryptophan. Fields, in order: D gene, J gene, V gene, clone size, CDR3 DNA, CDR3 protein. D genes are given only for firm matches. Size tells how often a clone was seen (once, few, many) or the class of an expanded clone, and some rows leave it out.

>TRBD2|TRBJ2-7|TRBV28|NA
TGTGCCAGCAGCTCCCCGGCAGCGGGAGAAGAGGACGAGCAGTACTTC
CASSSPAAGEEDEQYF
>NA|TRBJ1-5|TRBV6-5|many
TGTGCCAGCAGTTATATCGGTAGCAATCAGCCCCAGCATTTT
CASSYIGSNQPQHF
>NA|TRBJ1-2|TRBV2|NA
TGTGCCAGCAGTGAATCCAAGCCAGGCTACACCTTC
CASSESKPGYTF
>NA|TRBJ2-1|TRBV18|once
TGTGCCAGCTCACCAACGCTAGCCTCCTACAATGAGCAGTTCTTC
CASSPTLASYNEQFF
>NA|TRBJ2-3|TRBV4-3|NA
TGCGCCAGCAGCCACACTAACGTAGCAGATACGCAGTATTTT
CASSHTNVADTQYF
>NA|TRBJ2-7|TRBV27|NA
TGTGCCAGCAGTTTCGACGGGAGCTCCTACGAGCAGTACTTC
CASSFDGSSYEQYF
>NA|TRBJ2-5|TRBV18|NA
TGTGCCAGCTCACCATTAAGGAGTACCCAAGAGACCCAGTACTTC
CASSPLRSTQETQYF
>TRBD1|TRBJ2-5|TRBV7-9|NA
TGTGCCAGCAGCTTGGGACAGAAAGAGACCCAGTACTTC
CASSLGQKETQYF
>TRBD1|TRBJ1-5|TRBV2|few
TGTGCCAGCAACCCGGGACAGGGGGACCAGCCCCAGCATTTT
CASNPGQGDQPQHF
>NA|TRBJ1-1|TRBV4-1|NA
TGCGCCAGCAGCCGATCCCCAACAGGGTTGAACACTGAAGCTTTCTTT
CASSRSPTGLNTEAFF
>TRBD1|TRBJ2-6|TRBV5-6|once
TGTGCCAGCAGTGGGGGGACAGGGACCTCTGGGGCCAACGTCCTGACTTTC
CASSGGTGTSGANVLTF
>TRBD2|TRBJ2-2|TRBV9|NA
TGTGCCAGCAGCGTTAGCGGGGCCACGAACACCGGGGAGCTGTTTTTT
CASSVSGATNTGELFF
>NA|TRBJ1-2|TRBV5-6|NA
TGTGCCAGCAGCAAGGGGACAATTTGGCGGGACTATGGCTACACCTTC
CASSKGTIWRDYGYTF
>NA|TRBJ2-4|TRBV4-1|NA
TGCGCCAGCAGCTTCCGGGCGGGACTAGCCAAAAACATTCAGTACTTC
CASSFRAGLAKNIQYF
>NA|TRBJ2-5|TRBV5-1|NA
TGCGCCAGCAGGGAGGAAGAGACCCAGTACTTC
CASREEETQYF
>NA|TRBJ2-2|TRBV7-8|NA
TGTGCCAGCACCCCCCTAGGGCAGGGAAATTCCGGGGAGCTGTTTTTT
CASTPLGQGNSGELFF
>TRBD2|TRBJ2-1|TRBV4-1|NA
TGCGCCAGCAGCCAAGAACTAGCGGGGCCCTCCTACAATGAGCAGTTCTTC
CASSQELAGPSYNEQFF
>NA|TRBJ2-1|TRBV5-1|NA
TGCGCCAGCAGCTTGGGGGGGCATGAGCAGTTCTTC
CASSLGGHEQFF
>TRBD1|TRBJ2-7|TRBV4-2|NA
TGTGCCAGCAGCCAAAACCCGGGACAGGGGGCGTACGAGCAGTACTTC
CASSQNPGQGAYEQYF
>TRBD2|TRBJ2-3|TRBV27|once
TGTGCCAGCAGGTGGGGAGGGCCAGATACGCAGTATTTT
CASRWGGPDTQYF
>NA|TRBJ2-5|TRBV7-8|NA
TGTGCCAGCAGCTTTAAATCTAGCTATGCCCGAGAGACCCAGTACTTC
CASSFKSSYARETQYF
>NA|TRBJ1-5|TRBV19|NA
TGTGCCAGTAGTATATCGGGCTGGCGACAGAGCAATCAGCCCCAGCATTTT
CASSISGWRQSNQPQHF
>NA|TRBJ2-7|TRBV9|NA
TGTGCCAGCAGCCCCCCACAGGGTCGTATGGAGCAGTACTTC
CASSPPQGRMEQYF
>NA|TRBJ2-1|TRBV9|NA
TGTGCCAGCAGCGTAGTTTCGGCCGCAGGGAATGAGCAGTTCTTC
CASSVVSAAGNEQFF
>NA|TRBJ1-2|TRBV15|few
TGTGCCACCAGCACAGCCCCGGCGGGGGGCTACACCTTC
CATSTAPAGGYTF
>NA|TRBJ2-7|TRBV27|many
TGTGCCAGCAGTTTTCGACCGGGTCGCGCCTACGAGCAGTACTTC
CASSFRPGRAYEQYF
>TRBD1|TRBJ2-7|TRBV7-2|once
TGTGCCAGCAGCTTAGTGGGACAGATACACGAGCAGTACTTC
CASSLVGQIHEQYF